A selection of T cell receptor beta chains follows, all from one sample in a study of OX40 agonist ivuxolimab in advanced cancers. Using immunoSEQ multiplex PCR, the repertoire was profiled, and TCRdb retains in-frame clones only, with some absent. The sample consists of 30,000 to 40,000 clones, about 80% of them appearing once. The source was CD4+ or CD8+ T cells sorted from blood, collected in a trial of the OX40 agonist ivuxolimab. Source of these receptors: an adult with an advanced solid tumor such as melanoma, head and neck, liver or kidney cancer. Both conserved end residues are part of each CDR3. The D gene is left open where the match is weak. Only some rows state a clone size, as once, few, many or a class for expanded clones.

V	size	D	J	DNA	CDR3
TRBV5-1	-	-	TRBJ1-2	TGCGCCAGCAGCTTCTCGGGATCTAACTATGGCTACACCTTC	CASSFSGSNYGYTF
TRBV30	few	-	TRBJ1-5	TGTGCCTGGAGTGTTCAGGGGAATCAGCCCCAGCATTTT	CAWSVQGNQPQHF
TRBV5-1	-	-	TRBJ1-2	TGCGCCAGCAGCTTGGCCGCGACGGGCTATGGCTACACCTTC	CASSLAATGYGYTF
TRBV18	-	-	TRBJ2-3	TGTGCCAGCTCACCAGAAACCTTGCGAGATACGCAGTATTTT	CASSPETLRDTQYF
TRBV13	few	-	TRBJ1-1	TGTGCCAGCAGTCGGGTTGGGGGGGGCAGGAGGGCTTTCTTT	CASSRVGGGRRAFF
TRBV28	-	TRBD1	TRBJ1-6	TGTGCCAGCAGGGGGACAGGGGAGAATTCACCCCTCCACTTT	CASRGTGENSPLHF
TRBV6-1	few	-	TRBJ2-2	TGTGCCGGGAGGTACAGGGAAGCCGGGGAGCTGTTTTTT	CAGRYREAGELFF
TRBV5-8	-	-	TRBJ1-1	TGTGCCAGCAGCTTGACGCGAGGGGAAGGAGCTTTCTTT	CASSLTRGEGAFF
TRBV2	-	-	TRBJ2-3	-	CASSSSRGGTDTQYF
TRBV19	-	TRBD1	TRBJ1-2	TGTGCCAGTAGTACGGGGACAGGGAGCTATGGCTACACCTTC	CASSTGTGSYGYTF
TRBV7-9	-	-	TRBJ1-2	TGTGCCAGCAGCTCGCCCGACAGGATCCTCCTTGAAGGCTACACCTTC	CASSSPDRILLEGYTF
TRBV29-1	once	-	TRBJ1-2	TGCAGCGCGCGGCAGGGTGAACTATGGGGCTACACCTTC	CSARQGELWGYTF
TRBV18	once	TRBD1	TRBJ1-4	TGTGCCAGCTCACCACCGAGTCAGGGGGCGGCCCAGGGAAAACTGTTTTTT	CASSPPSQGAAQGKLFF
TRBV9	-	-	TRBJ1-6	TGTGCCAGCAGCGCCACACAGGGTTACTCACCCCTCCACTTT	CASSATQGYSPLHF
TRBV5-1	-	-	TRBJ1-2	TGCGCCAGCAGCTTGAAGACCCCTCTTGGCTACACCTTC	CASSLKTPLGYTF